This entry describes one TCR beta chain. Libraries were prepared by immunoSEQ multiplex PCR; TCRdb keeps only in-frame clonotypes and omits some of them. This sample yields about 62,000 clones, of which roughly 92% are seen a single time; roughly an eighth belongs to the top ten. These data are taken from a study of OX40 agonist ivuxolimab in advanced cancers. At the level of the study: Among those enrolled, mean age was 60 years (range 23 to 79) and 75% to 90% were male. Partial responses occurred in three patients (one hepatocellular carcinoma, two cutaneous melanoma).

Samples of blood were obtained at baseline, on cycle 4 day 1, and on cycle 7 day 1. Between the trimmed V and J ends, which lost 4 bases and 8 bases, there was a span of 8 bases. The germline CDR1 and CDR2 sequences are DFQATT and SNEGSKA (reference sequence). The CDR3 is 10 residues long. This sample comprised CD4+ or CD8+ T cells sorted from blood, obtained in a trial of the OX40 agonist ivuxolimab. The V gene is TRBV20-1, the J gene TRBJ1-2, with D perhaps TRBD1 (5 bases). The sequence derives from an adult with an advanced solid tumor such as melanoma, head and neck, liver or kidney cancer. The CDR3 DNA reads as TGCAGTGCTATACAGGCGGGCTACACCTTC. As protein: CSAIQAGYTF.